The 29 T cell receptor beta chains reported below all come from one sample, sequenced in a study of T cells after yellow fever vaccination. TCRdb reprocessed the 5' RACE reads via MiXCR and lists one record per CDR3 protein. The data contain fewer than 450,000 distinct CDR3 sequences, around 8.1% of them seen just once; the ten biggest clones take up 17%. The starting material was PBMCs, obtained 35 to 50 days after the first yellow fever vaccination. Receptors originate from a man aged 18-30 years who received the YFV17D yellow fever vaccine.

This clonotype was seen repeatedly, ten times or more. The chain joins TRBV3-1 to TRBJ1-2, with D possibly being TRBD1 (6 bases). CDR1 and CDR2 from the germline V gene are LGHDT and YNNKEL (reference sequence). The CDR3 loop spans 15 amino acids. With 3 bases removed from V and 3 bases from J, the gap between germline ends came to 14 bases. The CDR3 DNA reads TGTGCCAGCAGCCACCGTTTTAAGGGGGACTATGGCTACACCTTC. This sequence encodes CASSHRFKGDYGYTF.

This rearrangement joins TRBV20-1 to TRBJ1-6, with a possible D match to TRBD1 (6 bases). The CDR3 is 15 residues long. Germline V gene sequence: CDR1 DFQATT, CDR2 SNEGSKA (reference sequence). V lost 1 base and J 7 bases, leaving 14 bases between the germline ends. CDR3: CSARGAGAVNSPLHF. The CDR3 DNA is TGCAGTGCTAGAGGGGCGGGGGCGGTGAATTCACCCCTCCACTTT.

This clonotype was found a few times. The rearrangement joins TRBV11-2 to TRBJ2-1; D possibly corresponds to TRBD1 (6 bases). V shed 5 bases and J shed 9 bases, with 17 bases lying between them. CDR1 and CDR2 (germline): SGHAT, FQNNGV. This CDR3 spans 14 amino acids. CDR3 DNA: TGTGCCAGCAGCCAGGGGCTACCTCCCGTTGAGCAGTTCTTC. Its translation is CASSQGLPPVEQFF.

This clonotype has just a few counts. This rearrangement joins TRBV29-1 to TRBJ1-1; TRBD1 aligns across 8 bases. Trimming took 1 base from V and 5 from J; bases not matched to a gene: 9. This CDR3 spans 15 amino acids. CDR1 and CDR2 (germline): SQVTM, ANQGSEA. CDR3 amino acids: CSVEVVRGPGTEAFF. The CDR3 nucleotides read TGCAGCGTTGAAGTCGTCAGGGGGCCGGGGACTGAAGCTTTCTTT.

This clonotype was seen many times. The rearrangement joins TRBV12-3 or TRBV12-4 to TRBJ1-6, with D unclear. The CDR3 length is 16 residues. V lost 1 base and J lost 0, with 7 bases in between. CDR3 bases: TGTGCCAGCAGTTTAGGCGCGAGCTCCTATAATTCACCCCTCCACTTT. This gives the protein CASSLGASSYNSPLHF.

The sample holds a few counts of this clonotype. V gene TRBV5-1 combines with J gene TRBJ2-3; D gene uncertain. CDR1 and CDR2 (germline): SGHRS, YFSETQ. The CDR3 extends over 13 amino acids. Trimming took off 0 bases at V and 5 bases at J, with 7 bases between the two ends. This CDR3 reads CASSLVWEDTQYF. The DNA for the CDR3 is TGCGCCAGCAGCTTGGTCTGGGAAGATACGCAGTATTTT.

This chain connects TRBV20-1 to TRBJ2-1, with 9 bases aligning to TRBD1. Germline CDR1 DFQATT, CDR2 SNEGSKA (reference sequence). CDR3 length equals 15 residues. J lost 1 base, V lost 3 bases, and 4 bases had no gene match. CDR3 sequence reads: CSARDRGRSYNEQFF. Here the CDR3 DNA reads TGCAGTGCTAGGGACAGGGGAAGGTCCTACAATGAGCAGTTCTTC.

The gene calls are TRBV2 and TRBJ2-1, with D possibly TRBD2 on 6 matching bases. The germline V gene has CDR1 SNHLY and CDR2 FYNNEI. This CDR3 comprises 14 residues. The V end was cut by 7 bases, the J end by 4 bases, with 14 bases between. The CDR3 nucleotides are TGTGCCAGCATTCCTTTAGCGGCGTACAATGAGCAGTTCTTC. This gives the protein CASIPLAAYNEQFF.

This clonotype was observed a handful of times. CDR3 amino acids: CASTRKGGDGNTIYF. In DNA, the CDR3 is TGTGCCAGCACCCGAAAAGGGGGCGATGGAAACACCATATATTTT. The rearrangement uses TRBV12-3 or TRBV12-4 and TRBJ1-3, with 7 bases identical to TRBD1. The CDR3 sequence is 15 residues long. With 7 bases clipped from V and 3 bases from J, the junction kept 9 bases outside the gene matches.

This clonotype turned up a few times. CDR3 loop: CASSQAGGQYGYTF. The CDR3 nucleotides read TGCGCCAGCAGCCAAGCTGGGGGCCAGTATGGCTACACCTTC. The rearrangement joins TRBV4-1 to TRBJ1-2; D might be TRBD1 (6 bases). Germline CDR1 reads MGHRA; CDR2 reads YSYEKL. V gave up 1 base and J gave up 5 bases, with 11 bases separating them. CDR3 length: 14 amino acids.

The rearrangement joins TRBV6-2 or TRBV6-3 to TRBJ1-1; 8 nucleotides line up with TRBD1. Looked up from germline, CDR1 is MNHEY and CDR2 is SVGEGT. This CDR3 spans 15 amino acids. V shed 0 bases and J 3 bases; nucleotides not matched to a gene: 3. CDR3 DNA sequence: TGTGCCAGCAGTTACTCGCACAGGGGGGACACTGAAGCTTTCTTT. Translated, it gives CASSYSHRGDTEAFF.

This clonotype was seen more than once but under ten times. V gene TRBV30 combines with J gene TRBJ2-1; either TRBD1 or TRBD2 may supply D (5 bases each). Germline CDR1 reads GTSNPN; CDR2 reads SVGIG (reference sequence). CDR3 size: 13 residues. The V end was cut by 8 bases, the J end by 4 bases, with 15 bases between. In nucleotides, the CDR3 is TGTGCCGGGGCGGGTAGGGCTTACAATGAGCAGTTCTTC. Translated, it gives CAGAGRAYNEQFF.

J is TRBJ1-2 and V is TRBV6-2 or TRBV6-3; 7 bases map to TRBD1. This CDR3 contains 15 residues. In germline, CDR1 is MNHEY, CDR2 SVGEGT. V lost 6 bases to trimming and J lost 1 base; unmatched junction nucleotides: 8. For the CDR3, the DNA is TGTGCCAGCAGCCACTGGGGACAGATTAACTATGGCTACACCTTC. Amino acids: CASSHWGQINYGYTF.

This clonotype was found a few times. The chain couples TRBV6-5 to TRBJ2-3; possibly TRBD2 for D (7 bases). Per the germline V gene, CDR1 is MNHEY and CDR2 is SVGAGI. The CDR3 contains 16 residues. Trimming stripped 4 bases from V and 2 bases from J, with 16 bases between. CDR3 nucleotide sequence: TGTGCCAGCAGTTGGACGGGGGGCCTGAACACAGATACGCAGTATTTT. It specifies CASSWTGGLNTDTQYF.

This chain uses TRBV6-1 with TRBJ2-2; 10 bases fit TRBD1. The length of the CDR3 is 16 residues. Germline loops: CDR1 MNHNS, CDR2 SASEGT. Germline trimming cut 4 bases from V and 7 bases from J; bases unmatched to any gene: 9. The CDR3 reads CASSAVGTGAGGELFF. The CDR3 nucleotides are TGTGCCAGCAGTGCCGTCGGGACAGGGGCGGGCGGGGAGCTGTTTTTT.

The chain is built from TRBV7-9 and TRBJ1-6, with 7 bases lining up with TRBD1. With 5 bases clipped from V and 1 base from J, the junction kept 5 bases outside the gene matches. Germline V CDR1 and CDR2: SEHNR, FQNEAQ (reference sequence). The CDR3 length is 16 residues. The DNA of the CDR3 is TGTGCCAGCAGCGAGACAGGGAAGTCCTATAATTCACCCCTCCACTTT. Translating it yields CASSETGKSYNSPLHF.

V usage is TRBV4-3 and J usage is TRBJ2-5; 8 positions agree with TRBD1. Trimming took 3 bases from V and 2 from J; bases not matched to a gene: 17. The CDR3 sequence is 19 residues long. Per the germline V gene, CDR1 is LGHNA and CDR2 is YSLEER. The DNA of the CDR3 is TGCGCCAGCAGCCAGGGCTCCGGTCAGGGGGCGCGTGGACAAGAGACCCAGTACTTC. Amino acids: CASSQGSGQGARGQETQYF.

The table lists this clonotype with a few counts. In DNA, the CDR3 is TGTGCCAGCAGCCCCGGGACTAGCGGTGTCCTTCGTGGTGACGAGCAGTACTTC. Translating gives CASSPGTSGVLRGDEQYF. The genes are TRBV11-1 and TRBJ2-7; 11 bases are shared with TRBD2. This CDR3 is built from 18 residues. The germline CDR1 and CDR2 sequences are SGHAT and FQDESV (reference sequence). With 5 bases clipped from V and 5 bases from J, the junction kept 17 bases outside the gene matches.

This clonotype has more than one count but fewer than ten. The rearrangement links TRBV5-8 to TRBJ2-1; 11 positions match TRBD2. Germline lookup yields CDR1 SGHTS and CDR2 YDEGEE. With V trimmed by 5 bases and J by 3 bases, 10 bases remained unmatched. CDR3 length equals 17 residues. CDR3 DNA sequence: TGTGCCAGCAGGACACTAGCGGGGGAAGACAACTACAATGAGCAGTTCTTC. Encoded protein: CASRTLAGEDNYNEQFF. Variable domain in full (rest from reference TRBV5-8 and TRBJ2-1): EAGVTQSPTHLIKTRGQQATLRCSPISGHTSVYWYQQALGLGLQFLLWYDEGEERNRGNFPPRFSGRQFPNYSSELNVNALELEDSALYLCASRTLAGEDNYNEQFFGPGTRLTVL.

This clonotype has only one observation. The chain combines TRBV6-7 with TRBJ2-5; D is ambiguous. TRBV6-7 is annotated as an ORF whose role is uncertain. There are 13 residues in the CDR3. Trimming shortened V by 7 bases and J by 2 bases, and 11 bases separated the two germline ends. CDR3 coding DNA: TGTGCCAGCACCCACCGGTCACAAGAGACCCAGTACTTC. As protein: CASTHRSQETQYF.

The genes are TRBV6-2 or TRBV6-3 and TRBJ1-1, with D uncertain. Trimming removed 6 bases at V and 3 bases at J, with 14 bases between. The CDR3 runs 14 residues. In germline, CDR1 is MNHEY, CDR2 SVGEGT. The CDR3 nucleotides read TGTGCCAGCAGCCAGCCGTTGAGGGACACTGAAGCTTTCTTT. Its translation is CASSQPLRDTEAFF.

This clonotype has more than one count but fewer than ten. J is TRBJ2-7 and V is TRBV30; D could derive from TRBD1 or TRBD2 (5 bases each). The germline CDR1 and CDR2 sequences are GTSNPN and SVGIG (reference sequence). V gave up 3 bases and J gave up 6 bases, with 15 bases separating them. This CDR3 is 13 amino acids long. The CDR3 DNA sequence: TGTGCCTGGAGCCACACCGGGGCAGGCGAGCAGTACTTC. This codes for CAWSHTGAGEQYF.

This chain uses TRBV4-2 with TRBJ1-2, with D unclear. Deletions cut 1 base from V and 3 bases from J, with 9 bases between. This CDR3 is built from 14 residues. Germline V CDR1 and CDR2: LGHNA, YNFKEQ. CDR3 in DNA: TGTGCCAGCAGCCAAGGACGGAACTACTATGGCTACACCTTC. Residues: CASSQGRNYYGYTF.

V is TRBV10-3 and J is TRBJ2-1; 8 bases match TRBD2. The CDR3 contains 15 residues. With 0 bases clipped from V and 9 bases from J, the junction kept 7 bases outside the gene matches. Germline-derived CDR1 and CDR2 are ENHRY and SYGVKD. The CDR3 reads CAISESGLAGGEQFF. The CDR3 DNA follows: TGTGCCATCAGTGAGTCCGGACTAGCTGGTGGTGAGCAGTTCTTC.

This clonotype was seen more than once but under ten times. The V call is TRBV4-3, the J call TRBJ1-4, with D uncertain. This CDR3 has 16 amino acids. From germline, CDR1 is LGHNA and CDR2 YSLEER. Between the trimmed V and J ends, which lost 3 bases and 8 bases, there was a span of 19 bases. CDR3 amino acids: CASSQIGRRSGEKLFF. The CDR3 bases are TGCGCCAGCAGCCAGATAGGAAGACGCTCGGGGGAAAAACTGTTTTTT.

This clonotype appeared many times. The rearrangement uses TRBV5-1 and TRBJ2-5, with 7 bases fitting TRBD1. This CDR3 region has 18 residues. Germline CDR1 is SGHRS and CDR2 is YFSETQ. J lost 0 bases, V lost 0 bases, and 11 bases had no gene match. The CDR3 DNA sequence: TGCGCCAGCAGCTTGGCCTCGCGGACAGGAACTCACCAAGAGACCCAGTACTTC. It is translated as CASSLASRTGTHQETQYF.

This clonotype was detected only a few times. The V gene is TRBV15, the J gene TRBJ1-2, with D perhaps matching TRBD1 (6 bases). The CDR3 runs to 12 residues. The germline V gene encodes CDR1 LNHNV and CDR2 YYDKDF (reference sequence). V shed 5 bases and J shed 5 bases, with 9 bases lying between them. CDR3: CATSQGGYGYTF. CDR3 nucleotide sequence: TGTGCCACCAGCCAAGGGGGTTATGGCTACACCTTC. The full variable domain, rest sourced from reference TRBV15 and TRBJ1-2, is DAMVIQNPRYQVTQFGKPVTLSCSQTLNHNVMYWYQQKSSQAPKLLFHYYDKDFNNEADTPDNFQSRRPNTSFCFLDIRSPGLGDTAMYLCATSQGGYGYTFGSGTRLTVV.

There are many counts of this clonotype. The genes are TRBV14 and TRBJ2-2; 8 nucleotides match TRBD2. This CDR3 spans 15 amino acids. CDR1 SGHDN and CDR2 FVKESK come from the germline V gene. Trimming cost V 4 bases and J 5 bases; bases outside gene matches: 6. The CDR3 nucleotides read TGTGCCAGCAGCCGGCTGGGCGGGAGGACCGGGGAGCTGTTTTTT. Protein sequence: CASSRLGGRTGELFF.

A few counts support this clonotype. This chain joins TRBV12-3 or TRBV12-4 and TRBJ2-1; D tentatively fits TRBD1 or TRBD2 (5 bases each). Trimming removed 2 bases from V and 12 bases from J, with 11 bases in between. This CDR3 has 12 amino acids. CDR3 amino acids: CASSLRRDVQFF. CDR3 DNA sequence: TGTGCCAGCAGTTTACGAAGGGACGTGCAGTTCTTC.